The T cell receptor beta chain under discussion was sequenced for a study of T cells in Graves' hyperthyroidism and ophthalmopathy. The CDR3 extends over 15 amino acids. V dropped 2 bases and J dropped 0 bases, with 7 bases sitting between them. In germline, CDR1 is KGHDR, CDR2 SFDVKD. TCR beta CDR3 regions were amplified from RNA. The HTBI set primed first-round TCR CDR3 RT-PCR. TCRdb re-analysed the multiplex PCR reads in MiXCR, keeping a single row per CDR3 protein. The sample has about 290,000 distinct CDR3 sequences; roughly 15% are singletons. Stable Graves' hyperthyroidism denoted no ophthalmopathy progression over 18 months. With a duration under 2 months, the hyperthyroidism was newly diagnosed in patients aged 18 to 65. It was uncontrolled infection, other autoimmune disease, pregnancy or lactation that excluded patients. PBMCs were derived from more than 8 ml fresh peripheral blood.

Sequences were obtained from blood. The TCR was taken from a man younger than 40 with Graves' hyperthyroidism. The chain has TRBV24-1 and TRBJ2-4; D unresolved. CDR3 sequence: CATSDSHLAKNIQYF. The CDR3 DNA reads TGTGCCACCAGTGATTCACACCTAGCCAAAAACATTCAGTACTTC.